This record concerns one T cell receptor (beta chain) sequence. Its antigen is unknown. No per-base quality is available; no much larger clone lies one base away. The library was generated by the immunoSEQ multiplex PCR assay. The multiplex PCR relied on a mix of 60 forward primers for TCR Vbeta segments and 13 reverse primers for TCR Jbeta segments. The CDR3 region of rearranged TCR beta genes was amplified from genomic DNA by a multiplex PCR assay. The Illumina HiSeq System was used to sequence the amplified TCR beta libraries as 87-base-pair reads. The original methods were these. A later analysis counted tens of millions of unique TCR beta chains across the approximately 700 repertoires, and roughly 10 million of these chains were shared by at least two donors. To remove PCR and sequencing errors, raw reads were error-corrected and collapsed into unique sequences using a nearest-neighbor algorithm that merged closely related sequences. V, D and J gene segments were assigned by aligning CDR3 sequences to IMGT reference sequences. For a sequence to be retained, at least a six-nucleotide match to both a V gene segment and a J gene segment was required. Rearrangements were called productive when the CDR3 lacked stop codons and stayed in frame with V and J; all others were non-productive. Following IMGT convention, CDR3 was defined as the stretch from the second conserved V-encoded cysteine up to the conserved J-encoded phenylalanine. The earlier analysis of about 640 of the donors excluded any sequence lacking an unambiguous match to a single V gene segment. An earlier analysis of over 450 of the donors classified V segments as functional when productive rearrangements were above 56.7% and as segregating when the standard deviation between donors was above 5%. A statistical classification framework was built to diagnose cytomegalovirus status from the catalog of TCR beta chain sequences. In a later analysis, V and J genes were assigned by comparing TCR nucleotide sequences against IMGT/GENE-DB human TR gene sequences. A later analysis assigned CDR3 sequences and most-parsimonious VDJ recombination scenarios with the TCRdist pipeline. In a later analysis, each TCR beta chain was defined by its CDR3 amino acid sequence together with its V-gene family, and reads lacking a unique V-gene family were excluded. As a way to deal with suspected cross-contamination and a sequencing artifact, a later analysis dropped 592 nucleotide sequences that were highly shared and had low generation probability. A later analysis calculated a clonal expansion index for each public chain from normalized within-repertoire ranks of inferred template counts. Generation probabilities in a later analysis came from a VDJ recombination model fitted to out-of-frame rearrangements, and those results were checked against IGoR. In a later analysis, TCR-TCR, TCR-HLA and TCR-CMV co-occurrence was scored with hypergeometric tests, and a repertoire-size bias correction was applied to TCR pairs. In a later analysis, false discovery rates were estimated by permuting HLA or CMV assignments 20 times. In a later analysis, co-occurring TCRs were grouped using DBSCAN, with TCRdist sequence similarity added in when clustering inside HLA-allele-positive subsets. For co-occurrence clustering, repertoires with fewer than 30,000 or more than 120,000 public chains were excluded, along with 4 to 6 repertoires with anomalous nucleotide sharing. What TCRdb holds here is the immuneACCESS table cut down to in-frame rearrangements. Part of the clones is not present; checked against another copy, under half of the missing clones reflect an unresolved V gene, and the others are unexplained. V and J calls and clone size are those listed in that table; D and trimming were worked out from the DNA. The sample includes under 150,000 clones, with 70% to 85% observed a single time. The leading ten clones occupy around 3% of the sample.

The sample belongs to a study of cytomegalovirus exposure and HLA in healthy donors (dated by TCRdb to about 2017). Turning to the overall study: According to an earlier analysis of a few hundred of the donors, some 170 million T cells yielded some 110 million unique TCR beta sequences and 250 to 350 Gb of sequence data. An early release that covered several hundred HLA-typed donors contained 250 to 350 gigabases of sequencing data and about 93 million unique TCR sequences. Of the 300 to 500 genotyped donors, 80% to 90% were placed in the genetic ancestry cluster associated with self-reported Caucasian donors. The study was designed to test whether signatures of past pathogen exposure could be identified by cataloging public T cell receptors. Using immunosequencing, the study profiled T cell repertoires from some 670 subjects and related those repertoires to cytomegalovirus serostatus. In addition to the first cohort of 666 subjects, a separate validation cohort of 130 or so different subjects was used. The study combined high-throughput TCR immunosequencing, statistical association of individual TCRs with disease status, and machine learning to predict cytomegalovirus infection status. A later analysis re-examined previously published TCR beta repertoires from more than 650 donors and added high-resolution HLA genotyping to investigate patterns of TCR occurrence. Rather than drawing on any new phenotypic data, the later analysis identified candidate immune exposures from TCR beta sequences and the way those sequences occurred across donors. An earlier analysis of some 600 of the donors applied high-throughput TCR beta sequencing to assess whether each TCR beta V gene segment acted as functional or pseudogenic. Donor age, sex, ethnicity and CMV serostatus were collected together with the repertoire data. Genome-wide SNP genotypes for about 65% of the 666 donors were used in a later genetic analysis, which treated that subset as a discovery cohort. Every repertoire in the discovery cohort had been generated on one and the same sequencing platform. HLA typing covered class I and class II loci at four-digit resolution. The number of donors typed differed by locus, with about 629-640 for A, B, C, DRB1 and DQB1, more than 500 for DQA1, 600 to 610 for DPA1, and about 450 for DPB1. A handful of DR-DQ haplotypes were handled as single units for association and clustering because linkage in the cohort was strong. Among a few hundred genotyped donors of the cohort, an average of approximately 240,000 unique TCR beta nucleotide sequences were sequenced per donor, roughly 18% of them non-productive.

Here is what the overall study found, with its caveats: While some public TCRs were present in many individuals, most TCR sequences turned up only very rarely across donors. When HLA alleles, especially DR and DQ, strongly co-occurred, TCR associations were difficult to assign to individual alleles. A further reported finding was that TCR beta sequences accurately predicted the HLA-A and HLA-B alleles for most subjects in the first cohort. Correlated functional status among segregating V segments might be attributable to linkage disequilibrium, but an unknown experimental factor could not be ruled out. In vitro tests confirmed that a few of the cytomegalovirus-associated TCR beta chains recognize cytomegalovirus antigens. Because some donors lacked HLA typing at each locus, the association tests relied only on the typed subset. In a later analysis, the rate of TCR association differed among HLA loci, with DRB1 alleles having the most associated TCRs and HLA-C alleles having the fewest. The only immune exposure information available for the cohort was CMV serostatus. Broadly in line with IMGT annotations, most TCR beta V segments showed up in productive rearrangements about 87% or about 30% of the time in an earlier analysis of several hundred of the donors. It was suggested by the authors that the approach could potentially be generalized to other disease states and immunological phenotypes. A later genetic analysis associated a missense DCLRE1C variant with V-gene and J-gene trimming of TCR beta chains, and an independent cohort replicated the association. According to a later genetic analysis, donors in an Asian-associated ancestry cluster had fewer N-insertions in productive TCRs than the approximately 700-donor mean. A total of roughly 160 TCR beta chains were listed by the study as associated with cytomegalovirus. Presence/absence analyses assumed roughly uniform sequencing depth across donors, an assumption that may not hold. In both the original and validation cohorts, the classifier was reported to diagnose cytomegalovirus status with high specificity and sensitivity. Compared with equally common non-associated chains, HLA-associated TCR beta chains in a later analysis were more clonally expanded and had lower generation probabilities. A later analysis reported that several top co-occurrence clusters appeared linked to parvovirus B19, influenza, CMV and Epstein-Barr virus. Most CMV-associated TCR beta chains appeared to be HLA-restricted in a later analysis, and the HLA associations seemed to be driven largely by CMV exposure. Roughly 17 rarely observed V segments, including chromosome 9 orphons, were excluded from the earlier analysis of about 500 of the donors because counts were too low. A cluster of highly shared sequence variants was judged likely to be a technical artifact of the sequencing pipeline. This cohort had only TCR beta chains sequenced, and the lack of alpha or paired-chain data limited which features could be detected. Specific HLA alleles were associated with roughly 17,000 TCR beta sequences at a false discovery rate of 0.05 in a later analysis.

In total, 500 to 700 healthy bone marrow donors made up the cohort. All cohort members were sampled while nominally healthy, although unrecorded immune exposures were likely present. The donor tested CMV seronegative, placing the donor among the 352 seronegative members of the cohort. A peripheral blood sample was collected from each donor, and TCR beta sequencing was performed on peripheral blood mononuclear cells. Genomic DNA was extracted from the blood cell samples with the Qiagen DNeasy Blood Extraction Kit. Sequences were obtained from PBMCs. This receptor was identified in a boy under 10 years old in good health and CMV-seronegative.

The DNA sequence is given as TGTGCCAGCAGTTACATCCTGGGGGGAGGCTACACCTTC. Translated, this gives CASSYILGGGYTF. The sequence is built from TRBV27 and TRBJ1-2; the D gene is possibly TRBD1, with 5 bases matching. The CDR3 numbers 13 residues from cysteine through phenylalanine. Only the CDR3 region is kept as DNA, spanning 39 bases read in frame from base 1. The V and J ends are trimmed by 4 bases and 8 bases, leaving 14 bases between them. According to the germline V gene (reference sequence), CDR1 reads MNHEY and CDR2 reads SMNVEV.